The rows below give T cell receptor beta chains drawn from one sample of a study of T cells in Graves' hyperthyroidism and ophthalmopathy. TCRdb called the multiplex PCR reads again in MiXCR, with one record for every CDR3 protein. The sample includes fewer than 200,000 distinct CDR3 sequences, approximately 15% of them seen just once. The source material was blood. These receptors originate from a woman in her forties or fifties with Graves' hyperthyroidism. Each CDR3 is given with its conserved first and last residue. D genes are given only for firm matches. Some rows have no size entry. The others give once, few or many, or a class for an expanded clone.

J: TRBJ1-2
size: few
D: -
V: TRBV5-1
length: 16
CDR3: CASSFRTDIGAYGYTF
DNA: TGCGCCAGCAGCTTCCGGACGGACATCGGGGCCTATGGCTACACCTTC

J: TRBJ1-1
size: many
D: -
V: TRBV7-9
length: 13
CDR3: CASSLSREAEAFF
DNA: TGTGCCAGCAGCTTAAGCAGGGAGGCTGAAGCTTTCTTT

J: TRBJ1-2
size: few
D: TRBD1
V: TRBV5-1
length: 15
CDR3: CASRAGDRGDYGYTF
DNA: TGCGCCAGCAGGGCTGGGGACAGGGGCGACTATGGCTACACCTTC

J: TRBJ1-4
size: many
D: -
V: TRBV5-1
length: 16
CDR3: CASSLGQIATNEKLFF
DNA: TGCGCCAGCAGCCTTGGACAGATTGCAACTAATGAAAAACTGTTTTTT

J: TRBJ2-5
size: -
D: -
V: TRBV29-1
length: 16
CDR3: CSADTAEGRGRETQYF
DNA: TGCAGCGCCGACACCGCCGAGGGACGGGGTAGGGAGACCCAGTACTTC

J: TRBJ2-1
size: -
D: -
V: TRBV5-4
length: 13
CDR3: CASSRPPYNEQFF
DNA: TGTGCCAGCAGCCGACCCCCTTACAATGAGCAGTTCTTC

J: TRBJ1-6
size: few
D: TRBD1
V: TRBV20-1
length: 16
CDR3: CSAIRGGQGANSPLHF
DNA: TGCAGTGCTATTAGAGGGGGACAGGGGGCTAATTCACCCCTCCACTTT

J: TRBJ1-1
size: many
D: -
V: TRBV27
length: 15
CDR3: CASSLGLAVPTEAFF
DNA: TGTGCCAGCAGTTTGGGGTTAGCGGTACCCACTGAAGCTTTCTTT

J: TRBJ2-3
size: many
D: TRBD2
V: TRBV5-1
length: 15
CDR3: CASSKLAGTTDTQYF
DNA: TGCGCCAGCAGTAAACTAGCGGGGACCACAGATACGCAGTATTTT

J: TRBJ1-5
size: many
D: -
V: TRBV6-1
length: 15
CDR3: CASTSYAGGNQPQHF
DNA: TGTGCCAGCACCTCCTACGCAGGCGGCAATCAGCCCCAGCATTTT

J: TRBJ2-3
size: many
D: -
V: TRBV28
length: 14
CDR3: CASSWGGSTDTQYF
DNA: TGTGCCAGCAGTTGGGGGGGCTCTACAGATACGCAGTATTTT

J: TRBJ2-2
size: many
D: TRBD1
V: TRBV6-2/TRBV6-3
length: 16
CDR3: CASSWGQLANTGELFF
DNA: TGTGCCAGCAGTTGGGGACAGCTCGCGAACACCGGGGAGCTGTTTTTT

J: TRBJ1-5
size: many
D: -
V: TRBV9
length: 13
CDR3: CASSVEGDWPQHF
DNA: TGTGCCAGCAGCGTAGAAGGGGATTGGCCCCAGCATTTT

J: TRBJ1-4
size: many
D: -
V: TRBV7-2
length: 16
CDR3: CASSSRQASTNEKLFF
DNA: TGTGCCAGCAGCTCTAGACAGGCGTCAACTAATGAAAAACTGTTTTTT

J: TRBJ1-5
size: -
D: TRBD1
V: TRBV28
length: 15
CDR3: CASSSGTGGDQPQHF
DNA: TGTGCCAGCAGCTCCGGGACAGGGGGTGATCAGCCCCAGCATTTT

J: TRBJ2-2
size: -
D: -
V: TRBV28
length: 13
CDR3: CASSSRISGELFF
DNA: TGTGCCAGCAGTTCGCGTATTTCCGGGGAGCTGTTTTTT

J: TRBJ1-2
size: few
D: -
V: TRBV7-9
length: 15
CDR3: CASSLYETGFYGYTF
DNA: TGTGCCAGCAGCTTATACGAGACAGGATTCTATGGCTACACCTTC

J: TRBJ2-3
size: many
D: -
V: TRBV19
length: 14
CDR3: CASSPRTSTDTQYF
DNA: TGTGCCAGTAGTCCTCGGACTAGCACAGATACGCAGTATTTT

J: TRBJ1-3
size: many
D: TRBD1
V: TRBV9
length: 16
CDR3: CASRRGQTSSGNTIYF
DNA: TGTGCCAGCAGGCGGGGACAGACGAGCTCTGGAAACACCATATATTTT

J: TRBJ1-2
size: many
D: TRBD1
V: TRBV6-1
length: 15
CDR3: CASSTRTGSNYGYTF
DNA: TGTGCCAGCAGTACCCGGACAGGGTCTAACTATGGCTACACCTTC

J: TRBJ1-6
size: many
D: -
V: TRBV9
length: 13
CDR3: CASSVLVDSPLHF
DNA: TGTGCCAGCAGCGTACTAGTGGATTCACCCCTCCACTTT

J: TRBJ2-3
size: many
D: -
V: TRBV19
length: 15
CDR3: CASSMLETSTDTQYF
DNA: TGTGCCAGTAGTATGCTGGAGACTAGCACAGATACGCAGTATTTT

J: TRBJ2-3
size: many
D: TRBD1
V: TRBV24-1
length: 16
CDR3: CATSDRTGGLTDTQYF
DNA: TGTGCCACCAGTGACCGGACAGGGGGCCTGACAGATACGCAGTATTTT

J: TRBJ2-1
size: many
D: TRBD1
V: TRBV9
length: 15
CDR3: CASSVDGTASYEQFF
DNA: TGTGCCAGCAGCGTAGATGGGACAGCCAGCTATGAGCAGTTCTTC

J: TRBJ2-7
size: many
D: -
V: TRBV11-1
length: 13
CDR3: CASAYGTLGLKYF
DNA: TGTGCCAGCGCCTACGGGACACTAGGGCTGAAGTACTTC

J: TRBJ1-2
size: many
D: -
V: TRBV6-1
length: 12
CDR3: CASRALNYGYTF
DNA: TGTGCCAGCAGGGCCCTTAACTATGGCTACACCTTC

J: TRBJ2-6
size: -
D: TRBD2
V: TRBV6-1
length: 20
CDR3: CASSPSLAVDLFSGANVLTF
DNA: TGTGCCAGCAGTCCGAGCCTAGCGGTAGACCTATTCTCTGGGGCCAACGTCCTGACTTTC

J: TRBJ1-1
size: many
D: TRBD1
V: TRBV2
length: 15
CDR3: CASRIQGALNTEAFF
DNA: TGTGCCAGCAGAATACAGGGGGCTCTGAACACTGAAGCTTTCTTT

J: TRBJ1-2
size: many
D: -
V: TRBV6-1
length: 15
CDR3: CASSEKQGIWYGYTF
DNA: TGTGCCAGCAGTGAAAAACAGGGAATATGGTATGGCTACACCTTC

J: TRBJ2-7
size: many
D: -
V: TRBV13
length: 12
CDR3: CASSLESREQYF
DNA: TGTGCCAGCAGCTTAGAGTCGCGCGAGCAGTACTTC

J: TRBJ1-1
size: many
D: TRBD1
V: TRBV5-1
length: 15
CDR3: CASSWAGTANTEAFF
DNA: TGCGCCAGCAGCTGGGCCGGGACAGCTAACACTGAAGCTTTCTTT

J: TRBJ1-6
size: many
D: -
V: TRBV6-1
length: 15
CDR3: CASSESRGYNSPLHF
DNA: TGTGCCAGCAGTGAAAGTCGGGGTTATAATTCACCCCTCCACTTT

J: TRBJ2-1
size: few
D: -
V: TRBV7-8
length: 14
CDR3: CASSLSGAGNEQFF
DNA: TGTGCCAGCAGCTTATCGGGGGCCGGCAATGAGCAGTTCTTC

J: TRBJ1-1
size: many
D: -
V: TRBV7-2
length: 14
CDR3: CASSLSPAASEAFF
DNA: TGTGCCAGCAGCTTAAGCCCGGCGGCTTCTGAAGCTTTCTTT

J: TRBJ2-3
size: many
D: -
V: TRBV15
length: 18
CDR3: CATSRAVRPLTSTDTQYF
DNA: TGTGCCACCAGCAGAGCCGTAAGGCCGCTCACAAGCACAGATACGCAGTATTTT

J: TRBJ2-2
size: -
D: TRBD1
V: TRBV5-1
length: 15
CDR3: CVSSRGQVNTGELFF
DNA: TGCGTCAGCAGCAGGGGACAGGTGAACACCGGGGAGCTGTTTTTT

J: TRBJ2-2
size: -
D: -
V: TRBV3-1
length: 13
CDR3: CATGIQNTGELFF
DNA: TGTGCGACTGGGATCCAGAACACCGGGGAGCTGTTTTTT

J: TRBJ2-1
size: -
D: -
V: TRBV4-3
length: 15
CDR3: CASSQETSLSGEQFF
DNA: TGCGCCAGCAGCCAAGAGACCAGCCTTTCGGGGGAGCAGTTCTTC

J: TRBJ2-1
size: few
D: TRBD2
V: TRBV5-4
length: 19
CDR3: CASSLKGLAGASSYNEQFF
DNA: TGTGCCAGCAGCTTGAAGGGTCTAGCGGGGGCCTCCTCCTACAATGAGCAGTTCTTC

J: TRBJ1-4
size: -
D: TRBD1
V: TRBV4-1
length: 15
CDR3: CASSQDGRQGQKLFF
DNA: TGCGCCAGCAGCCAAGATGGACGACAGGGTCAAAAACTGTTTTTT

J: TRBJ1-2
size: many
D: -
V: TRBV20-1
length: 13
CDR3: CSARDRANYGYTF
DNA: TGCAGTGCTAGAGATAGAGCTAACTATGGCTACACCTTC

J: TRBJ2-1
size: many
D: -
V: TRBV11-2
length: 16
CDR3: CASSLVGGMPLTEQFF
DNA: TGTGCCAGCAGCTTAGTAGGGGGGATGCCCCTCACTGAGCAGTTCTTC

J: TRBJ1-1
size: many
D: TRBD1
V: TRBV10-3
length: 17
CDR3: CAISTDRGLGPFTEAFF
DNA: TGTGCCATCTCGACGGACAGGGGCCTAGGTCCCTTCACTGAAGCTTTCTTT

J: TRBJ2-7
size: many
D: -
V: TRBV6-5
length: 14
CDR3: CASSYSIGTYEQYF
DNA: TGTGCCAGCAGTTACTCTATAGGAACCTACGAGCAGTACTTC

J: TRBJ1-2
size: many
D: -
V: TRBV27
length: 13
CDR3: CASSLVGTYGYTF
DNA: TGTGCCAGCAGTTTGGTCGGAACCTATGGCTACACCTTC

J: TRBJ2-5
size: many
D: -
V: TRBV7-8
length: 13
CDR3: CASSFLTGKTQYF
DNA: TGTGCCAGCAGCTTTCTTACAGGGAAGACCCAGTACTTC

J: TRBJ2-6
size: -
D: -
V: TRBV4-1
length: 18
CDR3: CASSPSAGDRSGANVLTF
DNA: TGCGCCAGCAGCCCCTCAGCAGGGGACCGCTCTGGGGCCAACGTCCTGACTTTC

J: TRBJ2-1
size: -
D: -
V: TRBV7-2
length: 13
CDR3: CASSLVGVGEQFF
DNA: TGTGCCAGCAGTTTAGTAGGGGTGGGTGAGCAGTTCTTC

J: TRBJ1-2
size: -
D: -
V: TRBV4-2
length: 15
CDR3: CASSLNIQGRDGYTF
DNA: TGTGCCAGCAGCTTGAATATTCAGGGAAGAGATGGCTACACCTTC

J: TRBJ2-5
size: many
D: -
V: TRBV10-3
length: 12
CDR3: CAISESIETQYF
DNA: TGTGCCATCAGTGAGTCGATAGAGACCCAGTACTTC

J: TRBJ1-5
size: many
D: -
V: TRBV25-1
length: 15
CDR3: CASSDGTGSNQPQHF
DNA: TGTGCCAGCAGTGACGGCACAGGTAGCAATCAGCCCCAGCATTTT

J: TRBJ2-5
size: -
D: -
V: TRBV4-1
length: 15
CDR3: CASSQLRGDGETQYF
DNA: TGCGCCAGCAGCCAGCTCAGGGGGGACGGGGAGACCCAGTACTTC

J: TRBJ2-7
size: many
D: -
V: TRBV6-5
length: 16
CDR3: CASSYSAGQTTYEQYF
DNA: TGTGCCAGCAGTTACTCCGCGGGACAGACTACCTACGAGCAGTACTTC

J: TRBJ2-7
size: many
D: -
V: TRBV2
length: 14
CDR3: CASSIQGGTYEQYF
DNA: TGTGCCAGCAGTATCCAGGGGGGAACCTACGAGCAGTACTTC

J: TRBJ2-7
size: many
D: -
V: TRBV20-1
length: 15
CDR3: CSARFRGPRGYEQYF
DNA: TGCAGTGCTAGATTTCGGGGACCGAGAGGCTACGAGCAGTACTTC

J: TRBJ2-1
size: many
D: -
V: TRBV6-5
length: 13
CDR3: CASSYGLNNEQFF
DNA: TGTGCCAGCAGTTACGGACTTAACAATGAGCAGTTCTTC

J: TRBJ1-6
size: many
D: TRBD1
V: TRBV27
length: 17
CDR3: CASSAVRGSEVYSPLHF
DNA: TGTGCCAGCAGTGCGGTCAGGGGGAGTGAGGTATATTCACCCCTCCACTTT

J: TRBJ2-7
size: many
D: TRBD1
V: TRBV20-1
length: 15
CDR3: CSARLAGGASYEQYF
DNA: TGCAGTGCTAGATTGGCAGGGGGCGCGTCCTACGAGCAGTACTTC

J: TRBJ1-1
size: many
D: -
V: TRBV20-1
length: 12
CDR3: CSASGLTAQAFF
DNA: TGCAGTGCTAGCGGTCTCACAGCCCAAGCTTTCTTT